The clone carrying this TCR beta chain has more than one count but fewer than ten. What it recognizes is unknown. Trimming pared 0 bases from V and 3 bases from J, leaving 21 bases between. Germline lookup yields CDR1 SGHRS and CDR2 YFSETQ. The CDR3 covers 18 residues. This sample stems from a study of T-cell memory formation after mild COVID-19. Across the study: The TCR clusters were mostly specific to one donor.

Study-level findings and limits: Clones that contracted clustered mainly in CM and EM if CD4+ and in EMRA if CD8+.

TCRdb re-derived calls from the 5' RACE reads in MiXCR, one entry per CDR3 protein. The data contain around 390,000 distinct CDR3 sequences, roughly 15% of them seen just once; the ten biggest clones take up about a fifth. The TCR sequence derives from a man in his late teens or twenties who had mild COVID-19 (a few samples of this study predate the infection). Cell type and time point are not known. The chain has TRBV5-1 and TRBJ2-5, with D unresolved. The sample consisted of PBMCs or a T cell subset sorted from them (not recorded which). CDR3 sequence reads: CASSLVRAISRVEETQYF. CDR3 DNA: TGCGCCAGCAGCTTGGTAAGGGCGATAAGTCGTGTAGAAGAGACCCAGTACTTC.